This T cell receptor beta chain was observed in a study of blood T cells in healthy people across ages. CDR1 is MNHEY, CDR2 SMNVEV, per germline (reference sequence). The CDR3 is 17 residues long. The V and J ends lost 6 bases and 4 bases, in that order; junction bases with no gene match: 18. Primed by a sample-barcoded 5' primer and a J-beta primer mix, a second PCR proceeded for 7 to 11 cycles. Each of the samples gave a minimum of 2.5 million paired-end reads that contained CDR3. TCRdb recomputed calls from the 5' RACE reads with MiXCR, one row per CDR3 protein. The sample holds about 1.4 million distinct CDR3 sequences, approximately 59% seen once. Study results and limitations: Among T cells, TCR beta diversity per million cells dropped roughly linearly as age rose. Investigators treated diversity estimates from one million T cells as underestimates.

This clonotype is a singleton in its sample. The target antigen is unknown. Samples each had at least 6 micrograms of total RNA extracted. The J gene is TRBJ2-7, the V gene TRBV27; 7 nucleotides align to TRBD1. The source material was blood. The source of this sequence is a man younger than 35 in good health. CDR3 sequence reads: CASSRQGPGYSSYEQYF. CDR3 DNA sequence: TGTGCCAGCAGCCGACAGGGCCCGGGTTACTCCTCATACGAGCAGTACTTC.